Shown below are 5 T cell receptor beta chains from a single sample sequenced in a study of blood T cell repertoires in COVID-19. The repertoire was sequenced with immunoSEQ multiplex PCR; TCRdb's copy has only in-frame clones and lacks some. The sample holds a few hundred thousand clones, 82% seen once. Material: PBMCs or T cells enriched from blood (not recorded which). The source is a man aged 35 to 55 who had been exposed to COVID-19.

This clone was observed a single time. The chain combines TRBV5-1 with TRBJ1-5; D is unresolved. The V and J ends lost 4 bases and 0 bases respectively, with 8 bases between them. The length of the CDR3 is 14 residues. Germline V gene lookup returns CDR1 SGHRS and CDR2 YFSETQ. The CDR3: CASSPYSSNQPQHF. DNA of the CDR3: TGCGCCAGCAGCCCGTACAGTAGCAATCAGCCCCAGCATTTT.

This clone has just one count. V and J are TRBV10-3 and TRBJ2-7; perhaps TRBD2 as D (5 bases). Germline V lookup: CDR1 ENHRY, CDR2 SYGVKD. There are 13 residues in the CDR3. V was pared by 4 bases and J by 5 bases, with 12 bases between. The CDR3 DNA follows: TGTGCCATCAGTGGGACTCGTGTAGACGAGCAGTACTTC. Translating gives CAISGTRVDEQYF.

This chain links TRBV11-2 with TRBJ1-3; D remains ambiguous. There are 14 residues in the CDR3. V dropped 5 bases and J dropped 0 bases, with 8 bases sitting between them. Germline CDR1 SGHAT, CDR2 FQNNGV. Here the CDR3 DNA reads TGTGCCAGCAGCCGAGAACGCTCTGGAAACACCATATATTTT. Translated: CASSRERSGNTIYF.

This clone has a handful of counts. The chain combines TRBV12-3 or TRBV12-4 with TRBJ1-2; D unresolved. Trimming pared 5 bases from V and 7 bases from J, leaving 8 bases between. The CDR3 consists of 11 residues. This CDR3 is CASSPATGYTF. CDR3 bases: TGTGCCAGCAGTCCAGCGACTGGCTACACCTTC.

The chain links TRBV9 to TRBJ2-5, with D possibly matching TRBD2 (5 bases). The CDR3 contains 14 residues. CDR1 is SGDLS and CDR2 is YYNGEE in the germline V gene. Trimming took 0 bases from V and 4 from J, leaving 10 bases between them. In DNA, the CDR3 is TGTGCCAGCAGCGTAGAGGGCCGGGGAGAGACCCAGTACTTC. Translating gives CASSVEGRGETQYF. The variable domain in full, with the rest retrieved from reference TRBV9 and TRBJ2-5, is DSGVTQTPKHLITATGQRVTLRCSPRSGDLSVYWYQQSLDQGLQFLIQYYNGEERAKGNILERFSAQQFPDLHSELNLSSLELGDSALYFCASSVEGRGETQYFGPGTRLLVL.